The 5 T cell receptor beta chains below come from one sample, sequenced in a study of blood T cell repertoires in COVID-19 (dated by TCRdb to the early 2020s). The method was the immunoSEQ multiplex PCR assay. TCRdb re-hosts the immuneACCESS table, in-frame sequences only. Its copies lack some clones; in the studies checked, an unresolved V gene accounts for under half of them, and the cause for the rest is not known. This sample has some 200,000 clones in its table, and 84% of those were observed once. The ten top clones hold roughly 13% of the sample. Sequenced: peripheral blood. All receptors come from a human donor in a cohort sampled during active COVID-19.

This clone was seen only once. The gene calls are TRBV5-8 and TRBJ1-5, with D uncertain. V was trimmed by 0 bases and J by 6 bases, leaving 10 bases between them. CDR3 length: 14 amino acids. Germline V gene data show CDR1 as SGHTS and CDR2 as YDEGEE. The CDR3 loop is CASSLVDGGQPQHF. The CDR3 nucleotides are TGTGCCAGCAGCTTGGTCGACGGAGGTCAGCCCCAGCATTTT. Together with reference TRBV5-8 and TRBJ1-5, the CDR3 gives the full variable domain: EAGVTQSPTHLIKTRGQQATLRCSPISGHTSVYWYQQALGLGLQFLLWYDEGEERNRGNFPPRFSGRQFPNYSSELNVNALELEDSALYLCASSLVDGGQPQHFGDGTRLSIL.

This chain uses TRBV6-6 with TRBJ2-7; TRBD1 aligns across 7 bases. Germline CDR1 and CDR2: MNHNY and SVGAGI (reference sequence). The trim removed 5 bases at V and 9 bases at J, leaving 13 bases unmatched. The length of the CDR3 is 14 residues. The DNA of the CDR3 is TGTGCCAGCAGTCACCAAAGCCCAGGGGGAATGCAGTACTTC. Translating it yields CASSHQSPGGMQYF.

The gene calls are TRBV11-2 and TRBJ2-7, with 9 bases that match TRBD1. The V segment lost 0 bases and the J segment 4 bases; nucleotides outside the gene matches: 7. The germline gives CDR1 SGHAT, CDR2 FQNNGV. This CDR3 contains 16 residues. CDR3 residues: CASSLDRGQGRYEQYF. In DNA form, the CDR3 reads TGTGCCAGCAGCTTAGATCGGGGACAGGGACGTTACGAGCAGTACTTC.

The rearrangement links TRBV9 to TRBJ1-1, with 7 positions matching TRBD1. CDR3 size: 14 residues. CDR1 and CDR2 (germline): SGDLS, YYNGEE. V dropped 0 bases and J dropped 7; count of bases not matched to a gene: 6. CDR3 sequence reads: CASSVGTGGLEAFF. Written as DNA, the CDR3 is TGTGCCAGCAGCGTAGGGACAGGCGGTCTTGAAGCTTTCTTT.

A word on this clone: The same CDR3 is also encoded by other DNA sequences in this sample. This sequence joins TRBV6-5 and TRBJ2-7; 7 nucleotides line up with TRBD1. The trim removed 6 bases at V and 0 bases at J, leaving 8 bases unmatched. The CDR3 has 15 residues. Per germline, CDR1 MNHEY and CDR2 SVGAGI. CDR3 protein: CASSPGTASSYEQYF. The CDR3 DNA follows: TGTGCCAGCAGCCCCGGGACAGCAAGCTCCTACGAGCAGTACTTC.